A single sample gave rise to the 5 T cell receptor beta chains below, sequenced in a study of early T cells in non-severe SARS-CoV-2 infection. TCRdb analysed the 5' RACE reads with MiXCR anew, one entry per CDR3 protein. Altogether some 30,000 distinct CDR3 sequences are present, 5.5% to 8% being singletons, with the ten largest covering 30% to 45%. Input material: whole blood. These receptors originate from an adult who was a healthcare worker with PCR-confirmed SARS-CoV-2 infection or an uninfected control (not recorded which).

This clonotype showed up many times. The V call is TRBV18, the J call TRBJ2-1, with 13 bases lining up with TRBD2. V shed 0 bases and J 3 bases; nucleotides not matched to a gene: 5. Germline V gene data show CDR1 as KGHSH and CDR2 as LQKENI. CDR3 size: 18 residues. The DNA for the CDR3 is TGTGCCAGCTCACCACCCGGACTAGCGGGAGTCATCTACAATGAGCAGTTCTTC. Residues: CASSPPGLAGVIYNEQFF.

This sequence joins TRBV10-3 and TRBJ1-6; D gene uncertain. The CDR3 consists of 14 residues. The V and J ends lost 2 bases and 9 bases respectively, with 11 bases between them. Germline V gene data show CDR1 as ENHRY and CDR2 as SYGVKD. CDR3 sequence (DNA): TGTGCCATCAGTGAGGTGGGAAAGGGTTCACCCCTCCACTTT. It yields the protein CAISEVGKGSPLHF.

The sample holds many counts of this clonotype. The chain joins TRBV7-8 to TRBJ1-5; 9 bases line up with TRBD1. V lost 3 bases and J lost 1; bases outside the gene matches: 4. Germline assignment: CDR1 SGHVS and CDR2 FQNEAQ. The CDR3 covers 16 residues. The CDR3 loop is CASSLDRGWSNQPQHF. CDR3 in DNA: TGTGCCAGCAGCTTGGACAGGGGTTGGAGCAATCAGCCCCAGCATTTT. Full variable domain (outside the CDR3, taken from reference TRBV7-8 and TRBJ1-5): GAGVSQSPRYKVAKRGQDVALRCDPISGHVSLFWYQQALGQGPEFLTYFQNEAQLDKSGLPSDRFFAERPEGSVSTLKIQRTQQEDSAVYLCASSLDRGWSNQPQHFGDGTRLSIL.

This clonotype occurred many times. The V call is TRBV19, the J call TRBJ2-1; TRBD2 agrees at 8 bases. This CDR3 region has 14 residues. Germline lookup yields CDR1 LNHDA and CDR2 SQIVND (reference sequence). V lost 5 bases and J lost 5; bases outside the gene matches: 5. DNA of the CDR3: TGTGCCAGTAGTTTCGCGGGGGGAAACAATGAGCAGTTCTTC. Translating gives CASSFAGGNNEQFF. Full variable domain (remainder filled in from reference TRBV19 and TRBJ2-1): DGGITQSPKYLFRKEGQNVTLSCEQNLNHDAMYWYRQDPGQGLRLIYYSQIVNDFQKGDIAEGYSVSREKKESFPLTVTSAQKNPTAFYLCASSFAGGNNEQFFGPGTRLTVL.

This clonotype was counted at least ten times. The rearrangement joins TRBV7-8 to TRBJ2-7, with TRBD1 matching 9 bases. Germline V gene lookup returns CDR1 SGHVS and CDR2 FQNEAQ. This CDR3 has 16 amino acids. Losses at the gene ends were 5 bases for V and 7 bases for J; bases not matched to a gene: 15. CDR3 bases: TGTGCCAGCAGCCTCACACCGGGACAGGGATCGGAGGAGCAGTACTTC. It specifies CASSLTPGQGSEEQYF. The full variable domain, with the rest looked up from reference TRBV7-8 and TRBJ2-7, is GAGVSQSPRYKVAKRGQDVALRCDPISGHVSLFWYQQALGQGPEFLTYFQNEAQLDKSGLPSDRFFAERPEGSVSTLKIQRTQQEDSAVYLCASSLTPGQGSEEQYFGPGTRLTVT.